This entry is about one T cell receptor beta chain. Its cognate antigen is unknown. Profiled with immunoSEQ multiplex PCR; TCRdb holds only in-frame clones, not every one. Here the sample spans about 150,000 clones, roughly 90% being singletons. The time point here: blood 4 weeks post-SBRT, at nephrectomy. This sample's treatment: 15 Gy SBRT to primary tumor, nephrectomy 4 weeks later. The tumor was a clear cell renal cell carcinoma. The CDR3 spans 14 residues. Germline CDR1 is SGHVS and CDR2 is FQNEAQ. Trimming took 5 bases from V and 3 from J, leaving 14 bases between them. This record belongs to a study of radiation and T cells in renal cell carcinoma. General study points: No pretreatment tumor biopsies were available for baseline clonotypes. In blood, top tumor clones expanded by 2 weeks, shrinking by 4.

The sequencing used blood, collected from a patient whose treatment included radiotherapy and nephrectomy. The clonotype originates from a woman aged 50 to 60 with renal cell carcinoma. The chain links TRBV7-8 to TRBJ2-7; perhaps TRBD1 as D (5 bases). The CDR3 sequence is CASSQTRRVYEQYF. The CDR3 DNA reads TGTGCCAGCAGCCAGACACGCAGGGTCTACGAGCAGTACTTC. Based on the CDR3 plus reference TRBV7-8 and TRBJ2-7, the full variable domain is GAGVSQSPRYKVAKRGQDVALRCDPISGHVSLFWYQQALGQGPEFLTYFQNEAQLDKSGLPSDRFFAERPEGSVSTLKIQRTQQEDSAVYLCASSQTRRVYEQYFGPGTRLTVT.